This entry lists 9 T cell receptor beta chains sequenced from one sample in a study of T-cell memory formation after mild COVID-19. TCRdb redid the calling of the 5' RACE reads with MiXCR, one entry per CDR3 protein. The sample includes some 410,000 distinct CDR3 sequences, about 22% of them seen just once. The sequenced sample consisted of PBMCs or a T cell subset sorted from them (not recorded which). The receptor source for this set is an adult woman who had mild COVID-19 (a few samples of this study predate the infection). Cell type and time point are not known.

This clonotype was picked up a small number of times. The rearrangement links TRBV12-3 or TRBV12-4 to TRBJ2-2, with a tentative D call TRBD2 (5 bases). Trimming cost V 2 bases and J 0 bases, with 10 bases left between them. The length of the CDR3 is 16 residues. The CDR3 loop is CASSLTPGSNTGELFF. CDR3 DNA sequence: TGTGCCAGCAGTTTAACACCGGGATCGAACACCGGGGAGCTGTTTTTT.

This rearrangement joins TRBV6-5 to TRBJ1-6; 7 nucleotides match TRBD1. Trimming removed 6 bases from V and 10 bases from J; junction bases left unmatched: 3. This CDR3 is 12 amino acids long. Germline V gene lookup returns CDR1 MNHEY and CDR2 SVGAGI. The CDR3 sequence is CASSTGQSPLHF. The CDR3 DNA sequence: TGTGCCAGCAGCACGGGACAGTCACCCCTCCACTTT.

J is TRBJ2-7 and V is TRBV7-6; D is perhaps TRBD1 (6 bases). Germline lookup yields CDR1 SGHVS and CDR2 FNYEAQ. This CDR3 spans 14 amino acids. V dropped 1 base and J dropped 3 bases, with 10 bases sitting between them. CDR3 bases: TGTGCCAGCAGCTTAGGGCCGACAGGCTACGAGCAGTACTTC. This gives the protein CASSLGPTGYEQYF.

This sequence joins TRBV27 and TRBJ2-2, with 8 bases aligning to TRBD1. CDR1 and CDR2 (germline): MNHEY, SMNVEV (reference sequence). The CDR3 length is 14 residues. With 6 bases clipped from V and 6 bases from J, the junction kept 6 bases outside the gene matches. The CDR3 sequence is CASRLKQGAGELFF. The CDR3 DNA follows: TGTGCCAGCAGATTGAAACAGGGGGCCGGGGAGCTGTTTTTT.

The gene calls are TRBV2 and TRBJ2-5, with 10 bases fitting TRBD1. V lost 8 bases, J lost 5 bases, and 5 bases stayed unmatched. Germline V CDR1 and CDR2: SNHLY, FYNNEI. This CDR3 has 13 amino acids. DNA of the CDR3: TGTGCCAGCTTGGGACAGGGGCTGGAGACCCAGTACTTC. This sequence encodes CASLGQGLETQYF.

This clonotype has at least ten counts. The chain has TRBV5-1 and TRBJ1-1; the D is unclear. The V gene's germline CDR1 is SGHRS and CDR2 YFSETQ. The CDR3 is 14 residues long. The V gene lost 0 bases and the J gene lost 1 base, with 7 bases spanning the gap. CDR3 in amino acids: CASSLGRSNTEAFF. The CDR3 DNA reads as TGCGCCAGCAGCTTGGGGCGGTCGAACACTGAAGCTTTCTTT.

This clonotype was recorded a few times. V usage is TRBV5-8 and J usage is TRBJ2-2, with TRBD1 identical over 7 bases. The CDR3 length is 16 residues. CDR1 and CDR2 (germline): SGHTS, YDEGEE. The J segment lost 4 bases and the V segment lost 2 bases, leaving 8 bases of the junction unmatched. CDR3 residues: CASSFRLTGITGELFF. The DNA for the CDR3 is TGTGCCAGCAGCTTCCGATTGACAGGGATCACCGGGGAGCTGTTTTTT.

The chain recombines TRBV12-3 or TRBV12-4 with TRBJ2-1; D is uncertain. The CDR3 sequence is 15 residues long. V lost 4 bases to trimming and J lost 4 bases, with 14 bases between them. The CDR3 DNA reads as TGTGCCAGCAGTTCGATACCCTTAATATACAATGAGCAGTTCTTC. It specifies CASSSIPLIYNEQFF.

This sequence joins TRBV18 and TRBJ2-5; D gene unclear. Per germline, CDR1 KGHSH and CDR2 LQKENI. V was trimmed by 2 bases and J by 2 bases, leaving 6 bases between them. The CDR3 sequence is 13 residues long. DNA for the CDR3: TGTGCCAGCTCACCATTTAAACAAGAGACCCAGTACTTC. It encodes CASSPFKQETQYF.